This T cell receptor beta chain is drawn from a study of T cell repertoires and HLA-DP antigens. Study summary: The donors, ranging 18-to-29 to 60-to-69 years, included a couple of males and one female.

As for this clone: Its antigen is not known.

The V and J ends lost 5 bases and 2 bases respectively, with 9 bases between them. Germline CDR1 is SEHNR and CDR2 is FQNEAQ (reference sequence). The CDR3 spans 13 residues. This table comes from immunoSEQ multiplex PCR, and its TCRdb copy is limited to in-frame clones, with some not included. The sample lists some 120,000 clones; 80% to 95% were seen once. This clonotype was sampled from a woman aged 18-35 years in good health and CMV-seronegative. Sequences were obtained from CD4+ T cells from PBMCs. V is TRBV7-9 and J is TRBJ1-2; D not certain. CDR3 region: CASSPPNNYGYTF. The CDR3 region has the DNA TGTGCCAGCAGCCCCCCGAACAACTATGGCTACACCTTC.